The sequence of this T cell receptor (beta chain) was determined in a study of T-cell reconstitution after alpha-beta-depleted transplantation in children. TCRbeta library construction was performed incorporating unique molecular identifiers. TCRdb recomputed calls from the PCR reads with MiXCR, one row per CDR3 protein. The sample records around 380,000 distinct CDR3 sequences, approximately 10% being singletons. The germline gives CDR1 SGHKS, CDR2 YYEKEE (reference sequence). V dropped 0 bases and J dropped 4 bases, with 7 bases sitting between them. The CDR3 runs 13 residues. This sample comprised PBMCs from the stem cell graft donor, obtained from the stem cell graft. The chain is built from TRBV5-5 and TRBJ1-2; unclear D gene. This TCR was recovered from a human donor who donated a stem cell graft to a child with acute myeloid leukemia. The CDR3 region has the DNA TGTGCCAGCAGCTTGGCCGGGGTCTATGGCTACACCTTC. Translated: CASSLAGVYGYTF.